This is a list of T cell receptor beta chains from one sample in a study of T-cell reconstitution after alpha-beta-depleted transplantation in children. One entry per CDR3 protein results from TCRdb running MiXCR on the PCR reads. The table shows around 700,000 distinct CDR3 sequences, with over 10% occurring only once. The sample in question was PBMCs, obtained before TCRalphabeta/CD19-depleted stem cell transplant. These TCRs come from a girl aged 2-10 years with congenital amegakaryocytic thrombocytopenia, due to receive a stem cell transplant. Each CDR3 is given with its conserved first and last residue. Fields, in order: J gene, clone size, D gene, V gene, CDR3 protein, CDR3 DNA. D genes are given only for firm matches. A row's size may be missing; if present it is once, few, many or a size class.

>TRBJ1-5|many|.|TRBV5-5
CASSSAAYNSNQPQHF
TGTGCCAGCAGCTCCGCCGCCTACAATAGCAATCAGCCCCAGCATTTT
>TRBJ2-7|.|.|TRBV7-2
CASTPGAGFFEQYF
TGTGCCAGCACCCCCGGGGCCGGTTTCTTCGAGCAGTACTTC
>TRBJ2-4|many|TRBD1|TRBV12-3/TRBV12-4
CASSRTGAMDIQYF
TGTGCCAGCAGTCGGACAGGGGCTATGGACATTCAGTACTTC
>TRBJ2-5|.|TRBD1|TRBV29-1
CSVEGIPGQVQETQYF
TGCAGCGTTGAGGGAATCCCGGGACAGGTTCAAGAGACCCAGTACTTC
>TRBJ2-2|.|.|TRBV28
CASSYLTSPDTGELFF
TGTGCCAGCAGCTACCTAACTAGCCCCGACACCGGGGAGCTGTTTTTT
>TRBJ2-3|many|.|TRBV28
CASSPGEPHSTDTQYF
TGTGCCAGCAGCCCCGGAGAGCCCCATAGCACAGATACGCAGTATTTT
>TRBJ2-7|many|TRBD1|TRBV6-1
CASSEYIGQGVREQYF
TGTGCCAGCAGTGAATATATAGGACAGGGGGTTCGAGAGCAGTACTTC
>TRBJ2-5|.|.|TRBV12-3/TRBV12-4
CASTIKGRETQYF
TGTGCCAGCACTATTAAGGGGCGGGAGACCCAGTACTTC
>TRBJ2-3|many|TRBD2|TRBV27
CASSHRTSYYSDTQYF
TGTGCCAGCAGTCACCGGACTAGCTATTATTCAGATACGCAGTATTTT
>TRBJ2-2|many|.|TRBV12-3/TRBV12-4
CASSFGSPGELFF
TGTGCCAGCAGTTTTGGTAGTCCCGGGGAGCTGTTTTTT
>TRBJ1-2|many|.|TRBV6-1
CASSVRNYGYTF
TGTGCCAGCAGTGTCAGAAACTATGGCTACACCTTC
>TRBJ2-4|many|.|TRBV10-3
CAISDSGTENIQYF
TGTGCCATCAGTGATTCCGGAACGGAAAACATTCAGTACTTC
>TRBJ2-1|.|TRBD1|TRBV20-1
CSARDRGWNEQFF
TGCAGTGCTAGAGACAGGGGGTGGAATGAGCAGTTCTTC